These 10 T cell receptor beta chains share one sample of origin, sequenced in a study of blood T cell repertoires in COVID-19. TCRdb keeps only in-frame clones here, not all; method: immunoSEQ multiplex PCR. This table has roughly 280,000 clones, 86% appearing once. The specimen sequenced was peripheral blood. Receptor source: a man aged 35 to 55 with active or convalescent COVID-19.

V is TRBV30 and J is TRBJ1-1, with D possibly matching TRBD1 (5 bases). Between the trimmed V and J ends, which lost 7 bases and 4 bases, there was a span of 10 bases. The germline CDR1 and CDR2 sequences are GTSNPN and SVGIG (reference sequence). The CDR3 is 11 amino acids. Written as DNA, the CDR3 is TGTGCCTCACAGGTTCTCACTGAAGCTTTCTTT. Amino acid sequence: CASQVLTEAFF.

This chain links TRBV13 with TRBJ1-6, with 7 positions matching TRBD1. The CDR3 covers 14 residues. Unmatched junction bases numbered 4, after V lost 5 bases and J lost 6 bases. Germline V gene sequence: CDR1 PRHDT, CDR2 FYEKMQ (reference sequence). The chain's CDR3 is CASSPRQGNSPLHF. The CDR3 DNA reads TGTGCCAGCAGCCCCCGACAGGGTAATTCACCCCTCCACTTT.

This rearrangement joins TRBV4-1 to TRBJ1-4; 8 bases agree with TRBD1. Germline CDR1 is MGHRA and CDR2 is YSYEKL. Trimming at V came to 1 base and at J to 8 bases, leaving 6 bases not matched to a gene. CDR3 length equals 15 residues. CDR3 coding DNA: TGCGCCAGCAGCCAAGGAGGGACAGGTAGAGAAAAACTGTTTTTT. Its protein product is CASSQGGTGREKLFF.

In this sample, this clone turned up once. V and J are TRBV27 and TRBJ1-2; TRBD1 matches at 7 bases. The CDR3 totals 15 residues. Germline V gene sequence: CDR1 MNHEY, CDR2 SMNVEV (reference sequence). V dropped 4 bases and J dropped 5; count of bases not matched to a gene: 10. CDR3 loop: CASSSWRDRGYGYTF. The CDR3 DNA is TGTGCCAGCAGTTCTTGGAGGGACAGAGGATATGGCTACACCTTC.

The chain is built from TRBV3-1 (or the pseudogene TRBV3-2) and TRBJ2-1, with 7 bases fitting TRBD2. CDR3 length equals 15 residues. V lost 0 bases to trimming and J lost 4 bases; unmatched junction nucleotides: 3. The germline CDR1 and CDR2 sequences are LGHDT and YNNKEL (reference sequence). The CDR3 region has the DNA TGTGCCAGCAGCCAAGATAGGGGACTATACAATGAGCAGTTCTTC. It yields the protein CASSQDRGLYNEQFF.

The rearrangement joins TRBV7-9 to TRBJ2-2, with TRBD2 identical over 8 bases. J gave up 7 bases and V 6 bases, and 10 bases lay outside the gene matches. The germline V gene has CDR1 SEHNR and CDR2 FQNEAQ (reference sequence). CDR3 size: 15 residues. DNA of the CDR3: TGTGCCAGCAGTGGGGGTAGCGGGAACTTCGGGGAGCTGTTTTTT. This codes for CASSGGSGNFGELFF.

The CDR3 DNA follows: TGTGCCAGCAGTCGTTCCCTAGGACAGGAATTAAACTATGGCTACACCTTC. Amino acids: CASSRSLGQELNYGYTF. The chain carries TRBV2 and TRBJ1-2, with 7 nucleotides matching TRBD1. V gave up 5 bases and J gave up 2 bases; unmatched junction bases: 14. The length of the CDR3 is 17 residues. Germline CDR1 is SNHLY and CDR2 is FYNNEI.

The chain is built from TRBV20-1 and TRBJ1-4, with D perhaps TRBD1 (6 bases). Germline lookup yields CDR1 DFQATT and CDR2 SNEGSKA (reference sequence). The CDR3 is 11 residues long. The ends were cut back, 5 bases at V and 8 bases at J, with 9 bases in the middle. CDR3 region: CSALQGEKLFF. The CDR3 coding sequence is TGCAGTGCTCTCCAGGGGGAAAAACTGTTTTTT.

This clone was counted once. This chain uses TRBV14 with TRBJ2-5, with D tentatively TRBD2 (5 bases). V lost 1 base to trimming and J lost 5 bases, with 14 bases between them. CDR3 size: 15 residues. Germline loops: CDR1 SGHDN, CDR2 FVKESK. In DNA, the CDR3 is TGTGCCAGCAGCCAAGGGATTACTAGGAGGGAGACCCAGTACTTC. Translation: CASSQGITRRETQYF. The whole variable domain, filled in from reference TRBV14 and TRBJ2-5, reads EAGVTQFPSHSVIEKGQTVTLRCDPISGHDNLYWYRRVMGKEIKFLLHFVKESKQDESGMPNNRFLAERTGGTYSTLKVQPAELEDSGVYFCASSQGITRRETQYFGPGTRLLVL.

J is TRBJ2-6 and V is TRBV14, with TRBD2 as a possible D gene (6 bases). The V gene lost 4 bases and the J gene lost 0 bases, with 10 bases spanning the gap. Germline V gene sequence: CDR1 SGHDN, CDR2 FVKESK. This CDR3 is 16 amino acids long. The CDR3 DNA sequence: TGTGCCAGCAGCCTTCTGGGGGGCTCTGGGGCCAACGTCCTGACTTTC. Translating it yields CASSLLGGSGANVLTF. The full variable domain, its missing parts supplied by reference TRBV14 and TRBJ2-6, is EAGVTQFPSHSVIEKGQTVTLRCDPISGHDNLYWYRRVMGKEIKFLLHFVKESKQDESGMPNNRFLAERTGGTYSTLKVQPAELEDSGVYFCASSLLGGSGANVLTFGAGSRLTVL.